This is a list of T cell receptor beta chains from one sample in a study of T-cell reconstitution after alpha-beta-depleted transplantation in children. TCRdb reprocessed the PCR reads via MiXCR and lists one record per CDR3 protein. The data contain some 300,000 distinct CDR3 sequences, around 10% of them singletons. Sequencing used PBMCs, obtained before TCRalphabeta/CD19-depleted stem cell transplant. The receptors shown here come from a boy under two years old with acute myeloid leukemia, due to receive a stem cell transplant. Each CDR3 is given with its conserved first and last residue. A D gene is named only where the DNA matches it firmly. Not every row has a clone size; where given, it reads once, few, many or a size class.

V gene	J gene	D gene	clone size	CDR3 DNA	CDR3 protein
TRBV24-1	TRBJ1-5	TRBD1	many	TGTGCCACCAGTGATGCCCCCGGGACAGGGTCCCTCAATCAGCCCCAGCATTTT	CATSDAPGTGSLNQPQHF
TRBV18	TRBJ1-1	TRBD1	many	TGTGCCAGCTCAGCAGGGGGTAACACTGAAGCTTTCTTT	CASSAGGNTEAFF
TRBV29-1	TRBJ2-5	-	many	TGCAGCGTTGAAAACAGGGGAGGGCCTCAAGAGACCCAGTACTTC	CSVENRGGPQETQYF
TRBV7-2	TRBJ1-3	-	-	TGTGCCAGCAGCTTTTCTTTAAGTTTCTCTGGAAACACCATATATTTT	CASSFSLSFSGNTIYF
TRBV7-2	TRBJ2-3	-	few	TGTGCCAGCAGCTCTTGGGGGGGCGCGACAGATACGCAGTATTTT	CASSSWGGATDTQYF
TRBV28	TRBJ1-2	-	few	TGTGCCAGCAGTTACGGCTTCGAACCAGGCTATGGCTACACCTTC	CASSYGFEPGYGYTF
TRBV10-3	TRBJ1-5	-	few	TGTGCCATCAGTGAGTCCGACAGTTTTTATCTGCCCCAGCATTTT	CAISESDSFYLPQHF
TRBV5-6	TRBJ1-4	TRBD1	many	TGTGCCAGCAGCTTGGACAGGGGGCGAGGTAATGAAAAACTGTTTTTT	CASSLDRGRGNEKLFF
TRBV12-3/TRBV12-4	TRBJ2-5	TRBD2	many	TGTGCCAGCAGTTTGCGGGGGTTGGGGGAGACCCAGTACTTC	CASSLRGLGETQYF
TRBV5-8	TRBJ1-2	-	many	TGTGCCAGCAGCTCTGGGGGGGACGGTGCTAACTATGGCTACACCTTC	CASSSGGDGANYGYTF
TRBV20-1	TRBJ2-2	-	many	TGCAGTGCTAGCGCGGGGCCCAAACGGACCGGGGAGCTGTTTTTT	CSASAGPKRTGELFF
TRBV7-6	TRBJ2-7	-	many	TGTGCCAGCACCAGTGCCACAGGACGGTACGAGCAGTACTTC	CASTSATGRYEQYF
TRBV4-3	TRBJ1-1	-	many	TGCGCCAGCAGCCAAGATTGGGGGGCCGGCACTGAAGCTTTCTTT	CASSQDWGAGTEAFF
TRBV7-6	TRBJ2-1	-	many	TGTGCCAGCAGCTTTCTAGCGCCCGAGACCTACAATGAGCAGTTCTTC	CASSFLAPETYNEQFF
TRBV20-1	TRBJ2-3	-	many	TGCAGTGCTAGGGACCCTAGGACATTTTCTAGCACAGATACGCAGTATTTT	CSARDPRTFSSTDTQYF
TRBV20-1	TRBJ1-1	TRBD1	many	TGCAGTGCGGGACAGCAGGGGGAAGACACTGAAGCTTTCTTT	CSAGQQGEDTEAFF
TRBV12-3/TRBV12-4	TRBJ2-1	TRBD1	many	TGTGCCAGCAGTTCTAACAGGGGGCAACCGTTCTTC	CASSSNRGQPFF
TRBV28	TRBJ2-7	-	-	TGTGCCAGCAGTTTAGGGGCCCTGGGGAAATACGAGCAGTACTTC	CASSLGALGKYEQYF
TRBV20-1	TRBJ2-5	TRBD1	many	TGCAGAGCAACCGACAGGGTGGAAGGGACCCAGTACTTC	CRATDRVEGTQYF
TRBV5-1	TRBJ2-1	-	many	TGCGCCAGCAGCTTTGCCGGACCGTCCCCCAATGAGCAGTTCTTC	CASSFAGPSPNEQFF
TRBV7-3	TRBJ2-1	-	many	TGTGCCAGCAGCCCTCGAGTAGACAATGAGCAGTTCTTC	CASSPRVDNEQFF
TRBV11-2	TRBJ2-3	TRBD2	many	TGTGCCAGCAGCCCTAGCCGGCCTAGCGGGAGGGCCAGCACAGATACGCAGTATTTT	CASSPSRPSGRASTDTQYF
TRBV4-1	TRBJ1-2	-	few	TGCGCCAGCAGCCAAGAGTCGCGTGGGGGCGCGGATGGCTACACCTTC	CASSQESRGGADGYTF
TRBV3-1	TRBJ2-5	TRBD2	few	TGTGCCAGCAGCCAAGGTGCCGGGGGGGGAGAGACCCAGTACTTC	CASSQGAGGGETQYF
TRBV28	TRBJ2-7	TRBD1	many	TGTGCCAGCGCGAAAACAGGGGGCCGCGGCGAGCAGTACTTC	CASAKTGGRGEQYF
TRBV5-1	TRBJ2-3	-	many	TGCGCCAGCAGCTTGGGAGTGGGGGCATCCACAGATACGCAGTATTTT	CASSLGVGASTDTQYF
TRBV7-9	TRBJ2-7	TRBD2	-	TGTGCCAGCAGCTTAGGGGGGGGGAAGGTCCACGAGCAGTACTTC	CASSLGGGKVHEQYF
TRBV5-1	TRBJ2-1	-	many	TGCGCCAGCAGCTCGACCGACTCTAGATATGAGCAGTTCTTC	CASSSTDSRYEQFF